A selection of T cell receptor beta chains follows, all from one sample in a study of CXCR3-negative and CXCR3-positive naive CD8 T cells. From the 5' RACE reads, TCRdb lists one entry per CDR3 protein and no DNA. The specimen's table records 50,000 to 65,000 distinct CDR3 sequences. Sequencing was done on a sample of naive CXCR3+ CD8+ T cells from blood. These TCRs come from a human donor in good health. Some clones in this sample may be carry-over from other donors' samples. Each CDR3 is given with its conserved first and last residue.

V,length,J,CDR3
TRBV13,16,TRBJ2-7,CASSWRTGTTSYEQYF
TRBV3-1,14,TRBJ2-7,CASSQEQGFYEQYF
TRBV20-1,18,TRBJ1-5,CSARDLTGGPGSNQPQHF
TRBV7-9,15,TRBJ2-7,CASSSRPDRVNEQYF
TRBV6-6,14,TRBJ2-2,CASSYNLNTGELFF
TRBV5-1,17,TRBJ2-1,CASSLGIQGLTYNEQFF
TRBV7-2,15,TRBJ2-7,CASSSWGGPQYEQYF
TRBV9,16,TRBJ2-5,CASSVGSSGGGETQYF
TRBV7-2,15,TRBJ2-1,CASSLTSGKLNEQFF
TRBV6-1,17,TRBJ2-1,CASSEWMAGGPHNEQFF
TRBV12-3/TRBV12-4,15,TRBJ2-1,CASRERGPSYNEQFF
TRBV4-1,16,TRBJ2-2,CASSHPKSQASGELFF
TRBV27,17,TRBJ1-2,CASSPGTAPLPNYGYTF
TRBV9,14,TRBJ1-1,CASSMTGMNTEAFF
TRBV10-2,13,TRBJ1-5,CASRWDSNQPQHF
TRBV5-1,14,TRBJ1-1,CASSLGVRDTEAFF
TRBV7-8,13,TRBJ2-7,CASSRMGAYEQYF
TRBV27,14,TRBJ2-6,CASTVLSGANVLTF
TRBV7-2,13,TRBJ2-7,CASSPGLTYEQYF
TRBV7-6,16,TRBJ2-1,CASSLLTGRFVHEQFF
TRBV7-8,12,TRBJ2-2,CASSENTGELFF
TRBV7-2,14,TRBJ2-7,CASSAEGTGQEQYF
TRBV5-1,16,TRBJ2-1,CASSPPLRSELNEQFF
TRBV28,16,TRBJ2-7,CASSFRTGPARYEQYF
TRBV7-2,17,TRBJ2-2,CASSLKLVRINTGELFF
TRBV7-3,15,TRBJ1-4,CASRPRGATNEKLFF
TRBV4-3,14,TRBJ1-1,CASSQDAGNNEAFF
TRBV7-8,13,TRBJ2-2,CANRGLNTGELFF
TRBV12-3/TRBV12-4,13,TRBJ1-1,CASSLVRGTEAFF
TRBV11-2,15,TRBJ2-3,CASSLNIASTDTQYF
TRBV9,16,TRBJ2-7,CASSVGVAGGSYEQYF
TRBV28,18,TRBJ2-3,CASSDRDRGLDLTDTQYF
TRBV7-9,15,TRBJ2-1,CASSSPLGGWNEQFF
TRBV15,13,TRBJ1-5,CATSRDRVQPQHF
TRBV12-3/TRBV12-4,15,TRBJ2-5,CASSLNGAGGETQYF
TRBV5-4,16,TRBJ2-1,CASSPFRVLNYNEQFF
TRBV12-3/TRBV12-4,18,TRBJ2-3,CASSSYQGLEGSTDTQYF
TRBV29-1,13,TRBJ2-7,CSGWGQLEYEQYF
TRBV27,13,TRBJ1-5,CASRSGFNQPQHF
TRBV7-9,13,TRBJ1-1,CASSLEVGPEAFF
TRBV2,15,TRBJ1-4,CASRGSSGANEKLFF
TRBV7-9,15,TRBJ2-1,CASSLGQGAVDEQFF
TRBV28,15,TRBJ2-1,CASSGGTSSYNEQFF
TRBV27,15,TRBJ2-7,CASSWTGGASYEQYF
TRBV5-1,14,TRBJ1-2,CASSWTGGDYGYTF
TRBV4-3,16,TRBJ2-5,CASSQVPSGGGETQYF
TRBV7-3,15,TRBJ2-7,CASSFGLAGAYEQYF
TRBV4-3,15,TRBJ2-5,CASSPPGTRGETQYF
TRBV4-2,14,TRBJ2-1,CASSQAGGVDEQFF
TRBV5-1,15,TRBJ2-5,CASSLSSGRPETQYF
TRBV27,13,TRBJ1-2,CASSWGTNYGYTF
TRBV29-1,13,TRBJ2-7,CSGKARAGYEQYF
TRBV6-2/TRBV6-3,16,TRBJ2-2,CASSPFSGGNTGELFF
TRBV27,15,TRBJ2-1,CASSLYPGSYNEQFF
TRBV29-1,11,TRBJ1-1,CSVADGIEAFF
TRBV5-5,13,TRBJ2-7,CASSFSPPWEQYF
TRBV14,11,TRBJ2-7,CASSQGPEQYF
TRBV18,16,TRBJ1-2,CASSRLQDKTNYGYTF